The clone carrying this TCR beta chain was counted only a few times. Amplification from RNA transcripts yielded the TCR beta CDR3 regions. Amplification began with first-round RT-PCR using HTBI primers, then second-round multiplex PCR was performed. MiXCR, run by TCRdb on the multiplex PCR reads, gives a single entry per CDR3 protein. Among some 150,000 distinct CDR3 sequences listed, around 39% were seen once. The data originate from a study of Graves' ophthalmopathy and Graves' hyperthyroidism. Across the study: The study drew peripheral blood at initial diagnosis, before any treatment.

Between the trimmed V and J ends, which lost 0 bases and 3 bases, there was a span of 12 bases. Germline V CDR1 and CDR2: MNHEY, SVGAGI. This CDR3 has 15 amino acids. Each diagnosis was determined on the basis of clinical symptoms, serum thyroxine, TRAb, thyroid ultrasound and orbital computed tomography. This receptor was taken from a man aged 30-40 years with Graves' ophthalmopathy. Sequencing input: peripheral blood. The V gene is TRBV6-5, the J gene TRBJ2-7; D may be TRBD1 (6 bases). The CDR3 DNA sequence: TGTGCCAGCAGTTACTCGAGACAGGCCTTCTACGAGCAGTACTTC. Translated: CASSYSRQAFYEQYF.